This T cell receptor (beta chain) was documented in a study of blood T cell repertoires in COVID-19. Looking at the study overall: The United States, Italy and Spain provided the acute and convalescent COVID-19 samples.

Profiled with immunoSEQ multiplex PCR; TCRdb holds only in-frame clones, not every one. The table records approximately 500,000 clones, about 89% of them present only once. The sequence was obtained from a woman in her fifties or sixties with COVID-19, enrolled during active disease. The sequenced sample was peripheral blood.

For the CDR3, the DNA is TGTGCCAGCAGCTTAACCGGGACAGGGGAGGATGGCTACACCTTC. Translated, it gives CASSLTGTGEDGYTF. The J gene is TRBJ1-2, the V gene TRBV7-9, with 10 bases identical to TRBD1. The V gene end was trimmed by 2 bases and the J gene end by 6 bases; junction bases not matched to a gene: 6. Germline-derived CDR1 and CDR2 are SEHNR and FQNEAQ (reference sequence). This CDR3 is 15 amino acids long.